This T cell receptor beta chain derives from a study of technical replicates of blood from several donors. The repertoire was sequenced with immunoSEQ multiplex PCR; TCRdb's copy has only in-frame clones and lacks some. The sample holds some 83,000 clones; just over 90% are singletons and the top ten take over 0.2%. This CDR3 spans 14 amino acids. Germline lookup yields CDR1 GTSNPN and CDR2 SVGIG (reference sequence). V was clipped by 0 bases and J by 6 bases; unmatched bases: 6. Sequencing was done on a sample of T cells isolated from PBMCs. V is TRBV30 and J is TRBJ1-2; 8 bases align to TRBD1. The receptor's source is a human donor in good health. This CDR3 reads CAWSVGVTGDGYTF. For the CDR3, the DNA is TGTGCCTGGAGTGTCGGGGTGACAGGGGATGGCTACACCTTC. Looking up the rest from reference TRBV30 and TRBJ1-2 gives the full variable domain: SQTIHQWPATLVQPVGSPLSLECTVEGTSNPNLYWYRQAAGRGLQLLFYSVGIGQISSEVPQNLSASRPQDRQFILSSKKLLLSDSGFYLCAWSVGVTGDGYTFGSGTRLTVV.